This TCR beta chain comes out of a study of T cell repertoires in cytomegalovirus infection. Study context: Matching HLA type and CMV infection were both indicated by public TCR beta signatures.

Regarding the study as a whole: Ex vivo, HLA-C-restricted CMV-specific TCR beta clonotypes prevailed over the rest of the response.

As concerns this clonotype: Its antigen is unknown.

MiXCR, applied by TCRdb to the reads, yields one record per CDR3 protein. Of around 530,000 distinct CDR3 sequences listed, more than 25% are singletons. V trimming: 0 bases; J trimming: 8 bases; junction bases outside the gene matches: 6. Germline CDR1 reads MRHNA; CDR2 reads SNTAGT. The CDR3 runs 16 residues. The chain is built from TRBV6-4 and TRBJ2-1, with 11 bases lining up with TRBD2. The sequence was obtained from a human donor in good health (CMV status not recorded). Some clones in this sample may be carry-over from other donors' samples. The sequencing input was PBMCs. CDR3 residues: CASSDSKGLAVDEQFF. DNA for the CDR3: TGTGCCAGCAGTGACTCGAAGGGACTAGCGGTAGATGAGCAGTTCTTC.